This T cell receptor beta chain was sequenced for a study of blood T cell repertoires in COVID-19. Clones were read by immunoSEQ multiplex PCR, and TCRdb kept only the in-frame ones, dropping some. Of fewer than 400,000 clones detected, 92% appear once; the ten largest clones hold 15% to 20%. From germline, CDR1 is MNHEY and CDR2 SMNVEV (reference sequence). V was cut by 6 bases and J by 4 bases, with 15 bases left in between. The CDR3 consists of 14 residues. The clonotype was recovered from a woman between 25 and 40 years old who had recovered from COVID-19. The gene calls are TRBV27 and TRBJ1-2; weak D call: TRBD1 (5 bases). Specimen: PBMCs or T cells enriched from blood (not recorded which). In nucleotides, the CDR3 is TGTGCCAGCAGCCCGACAGATCAAGGCTATGGCTACACCTTC. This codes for CASSPTDQGYGYTF.